A single T cell receptor beta chain is shown here with its context. Its antigen is as yet unknown. This CDR3 spans 14 amino acids. The V end lost 7 bases, the J end lost 0 bases, and 10 bases lay between the germline ends. CDR1 LNHDA and CDR2 SQIVND come from the germline V gene (reference sequence). Produced via immunoSEQ multiplex PCR; TCRdb's table is partial and in-frame only. Among some 150,000 clones listed, about 91% were seen once. This specimen comes from a study of T cell responses to AZD1222 COVID-19 vaccine. Study-level results: Clonal diversity may have been underestimated, and the donors were mostly white British, with more females than males. There were vaccine-associated CD4 TCRs across spike, dominant at 160-218 and 743-854. Repertoires in all cases were sampled only once the peak T cell response had passed. Increases in Spike-specific TCR breadth and depth were seen after two AZD1222 doses.

V is TRBV19 and J is TRBJ1-5; D is uncertain. This TCR was recovered from an adult in good health. The input for sequencing was peripheral blood, taken on day 0 of AZD1222 vaccination. CDR3 protein: CASKRRDSNQPQHF. Written as DNA, the CDR3 is TGTGCCAGTAAGAGAAGGGATAGCAATCAGCCCCAGCATTTT.